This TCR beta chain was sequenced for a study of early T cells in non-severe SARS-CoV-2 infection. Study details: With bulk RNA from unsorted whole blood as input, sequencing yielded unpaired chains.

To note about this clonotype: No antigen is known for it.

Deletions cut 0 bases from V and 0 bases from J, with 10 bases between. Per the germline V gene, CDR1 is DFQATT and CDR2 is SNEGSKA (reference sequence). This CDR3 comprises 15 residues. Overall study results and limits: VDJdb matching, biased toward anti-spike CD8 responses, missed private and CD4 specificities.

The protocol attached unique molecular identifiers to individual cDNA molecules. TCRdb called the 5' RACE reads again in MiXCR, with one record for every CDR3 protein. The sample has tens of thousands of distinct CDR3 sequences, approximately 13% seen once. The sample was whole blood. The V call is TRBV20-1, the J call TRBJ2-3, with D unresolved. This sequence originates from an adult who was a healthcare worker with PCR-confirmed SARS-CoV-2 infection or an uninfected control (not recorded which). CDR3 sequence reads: CSARDSTSSTDTQYF. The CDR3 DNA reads TGCAGTGCTAGAGATTCTACCTCTAGCACAGATACGCAGTATTTT.